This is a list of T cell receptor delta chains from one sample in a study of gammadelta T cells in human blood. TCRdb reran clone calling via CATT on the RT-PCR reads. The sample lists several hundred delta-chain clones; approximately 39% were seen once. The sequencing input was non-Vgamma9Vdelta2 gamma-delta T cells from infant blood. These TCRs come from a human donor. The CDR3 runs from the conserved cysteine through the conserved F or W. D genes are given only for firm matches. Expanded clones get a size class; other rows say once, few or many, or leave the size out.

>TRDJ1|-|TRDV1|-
TGTGCTCTTGGTCAAAGCCCTAATTCCCTTATCGGACCCACCGATAAACTCATCTTT
CALGQSPNSLIGPTDKLIF
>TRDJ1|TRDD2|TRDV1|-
TGTGCTCTTGGGGGTTCCTTCCTACTATCCCTACTGGGGCCGTACACCGATAAACTCATCTTT
CALGGSFLLSLLGPYTDKLIF
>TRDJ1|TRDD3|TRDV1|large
TGTGCTCTTGGGGAACTTACGGCCCACCGGGGGATACCGAATTATAAACTCATCTTT
CALGELTAHRGIPNYKLIF
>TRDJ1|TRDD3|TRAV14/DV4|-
TGTGCAATCTGGTCCCATAAATACTGGGGGATAAATAGAAGGGCCGATAAACTCATCTTT
CAIWSHKYWGINRRADKLIF
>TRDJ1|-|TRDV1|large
TGTGCTCTTGGAATTATAGGCCTTGGTGGATCCGATAAACTCATCTTT
CALGIIGLGGSDKLIF
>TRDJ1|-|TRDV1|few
TGTGCTCTTGGGGAAATCGAAGTCCCTTACTGGGAGATCACCGATAAACTCATCTTT
CALGEIEVPYWEITDKLIF
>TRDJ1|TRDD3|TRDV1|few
TGTGCTCTTGGGGAACGGAGGGCGGTACTGGGGGATCCCGATAAACTCATCTTT
CALGERRAVLGDPDKLIF
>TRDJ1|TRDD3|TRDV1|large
TGTGCTCTTGGGAACAGGTGGCTTCCCAACTGGGGGATACGGGACACCGATAAACTCATCTTT
CALGNRWLPNWGIRDTDKLIF
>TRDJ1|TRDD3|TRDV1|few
TGTGCTCTTGGGGGTTCCTTACTACTATCCCTACTGGGGCCGTACACCGATAAACTCATCTTT
CALGGSLLLSLLGPYTDKLIF
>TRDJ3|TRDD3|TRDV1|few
TGTGCTCTTGGGGAGGGGGGCTTCCACTGGGGGATACGCCCCTGGGACACCCGACAGATGTTTTTC
CALGEGGFHWGIRPWDTRQMFF
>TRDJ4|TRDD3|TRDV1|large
TGTGCTCTTGGGGACCTGTTTCCTACGGCAGGGGGATACGCGACCCTGATCTTT
CALGDLFPTAGGYATLIF
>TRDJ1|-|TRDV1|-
TGTGCTCTTGGGGAACTAATGTCGAACGTCTGGCCCGGTTTGGGGTACACCGATAAACTCATCTTT
CALGELMSNVWPGLGYTDKLIF
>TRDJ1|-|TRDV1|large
TGTGCTCTTGGGGAGCTTCTTCCTACTGAGGCACAACTGGGGGAGCTGGAGGACACCGATAAACTCATCTTT
CALGELLPTEAQLGELEDTDKLIF
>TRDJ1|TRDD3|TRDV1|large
TGTGCTCTAAGTGGGGGACACTTCGATAAACTCATCTTT
CALSGGHFDKLIF
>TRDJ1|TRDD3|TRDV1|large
TGTGCTCTTGGGGAACTTGACCCCTTCCTACGGATTACTGGGGGATACGCGAACCCGTACACCGATAAACTCATCTTT
CALGELDPFLRITGGYANPYTDKLIF
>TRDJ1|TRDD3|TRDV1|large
TGTGCTCTTGGGAAACGTTCACGGGGTACTTTACTGGGGGATACCTCGTACACCGATAAACTCATCTTT
CALGKRSRGTLLGDTSYTDKLIF
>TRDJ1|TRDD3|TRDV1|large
TGTGCTCTTGGGGGATGGTCCGTTCCGAGCAGTACTGGGGGATACGGCGGGTCCCCAAACACCGATAAACTCATCTTT
CALGGWSVPSSTGGYGGSPNTDKLIF
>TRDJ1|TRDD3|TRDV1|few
TGTGCTCTTGGGGAACTCCCGAGCCCTACGTACTGGGGGACCCCTTCGTACACCGATAAACTCATCTTT
CALGELPSPTYWGTPSYTDKLIF
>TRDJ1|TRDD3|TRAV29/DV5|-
TGTGCAGCAAGCGAACTACCCTCTGGGGGGTACACCGATAAACTCATCTTT
CAASELPSGGYTDKLIF
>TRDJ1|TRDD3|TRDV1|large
TGTGCTCTTGGGGATCTAACAGTCCACCCCCCCTACTGGGGCGATAAACTCATCTTT
CALGDLTVHPPYWGDKLIF
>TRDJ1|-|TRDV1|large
TGTGCTCTTGGGGGGGCCGATAAACTCATCTTT
CALGGADKLIF
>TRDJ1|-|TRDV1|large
TGTGCTCTTGGGGAATACCTCCGGCGAGTCCTCGGGGCTAGTGGGGGCCCCTACACCGATAAACTCATCTTT
CALGEYLRRVLGASGGPYTDKLIF
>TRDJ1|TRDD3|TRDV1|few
TGTGCTCTTGGGGAATGGCACTCGGCTGGGGGACACCAAAGGGATGAAACCGATAAACTCATCTTT
CALGEWHSAGGHQRDETDKLIF
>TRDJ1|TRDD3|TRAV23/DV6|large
TGTGCTGTGATGTACGTCCTCCTACTGGGGGATACGAATGGTACAGTTGCCGATAAACTCATCTTT
CAVMYVLLLGDTNGTVADKLIF
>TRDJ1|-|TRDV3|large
TGTGCCTTTAGGGTCTACACCGATAAACTCATCTTT
CAFRVYTDKLIF
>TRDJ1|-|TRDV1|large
TGTGCTCTTGGGGAACCCTACTGGGACTGGGCCCCGTACACCGATAAACTCATCTTT
CALGEPYWDWAPYTDKLIF
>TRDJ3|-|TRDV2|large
TGTGCCTGTGACTGGGGGCCGAAGAGCTCCTGGGACACCCGACAGATGTTTTTC
CACDWGPKSSWDTRQMFF
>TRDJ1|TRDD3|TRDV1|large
TGTGCTCTTGGGGGGAGCCCCAGGGCGGGGATACGCAGATGGGGCGATAAACTCATCTTT
CALGGSPRAGIRRWGDKLIF
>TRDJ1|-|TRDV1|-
TGTGCTCTTGGTCAAAGCCCTAATTCCCTTATCGGACCCACCGATAAATTCATCTTT
CALGQSPNSLIGPTDKFIF
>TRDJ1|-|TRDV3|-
TGTGCCTTTTATGGGTCCGCAGCTACTGGCCCCCAGGACACCGATAAACTCATCTTT
CAFYGSAATGPQDTDKLIF
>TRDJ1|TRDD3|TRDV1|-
TGTGCTCTTGGGGCTCCTACTCCTGGGGGATACCTCGCCACTGGCCGGTACACCGATAAACTCATCTTT
CALGAPTPGGYLATGRYTDKLIF
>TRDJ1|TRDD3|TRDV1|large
TGTGCTCTCCCCTATACGAGTGGGGGATCCCTAACCGATAAACTCATCTTT
CALPYTSGGSLTDKLIF
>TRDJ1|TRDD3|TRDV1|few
TGTGCTCTTGGGGAACTCCCTTCGAGGCTTCGGGGGAGGGGGATACAACCCTCGTACACCGATAAACTCATCTTT
CALGELPSRLRGRGIQPSYTDKLIF
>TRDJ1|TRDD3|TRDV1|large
TGTGCTCTTGGGCCTGGGGGCGGGGTTTACACCGATAAACTCATCTTT
CALGPGGGVYTDKLIF
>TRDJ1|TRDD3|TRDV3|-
TGTGCCTTATTGGAGGGTACTGGGGAAACAACCGATAAACTCATCTTT
CALLEGTGETTDKLIF
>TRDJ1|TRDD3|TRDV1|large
TGTGCTCTTGGGGCCACCAGGACGTACTGGGGGGCCCACACCGATAAACTCATCTTT
CALGATRTYWGAHTDKLIF
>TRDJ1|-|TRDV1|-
TGTGCTCTTGGGGAACTGACCCACCATAGTAGGACCCGGGAGACCGATAAACTCATCTTT
CALGELTHHSRTRETDKLIF
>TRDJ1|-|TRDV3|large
TGTGCTATGGCGCCTCCTTCCTACTCTACTGGGGGTTCGTACACCGATAAACTCATCTTT
CAMAPPSYSTGGSYTDKLIF
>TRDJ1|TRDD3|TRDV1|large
TGTGCTCTTGGGGAACTGGAGGGATACGGAGACACCGATAAACTCATCTTT
CALGELEGYGDTDKLIF
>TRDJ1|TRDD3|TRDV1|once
TGTGCTCTTGGGGAACATTACGAGGGGGATACGGAGGAATTTTTGGGGATCACCGATAAACTCATCTTT
CALGEHYEGDTEEFLGITDKLIF
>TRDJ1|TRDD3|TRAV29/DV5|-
TGTGCAGCGAGCGAACTACCCTCTGGGGGGTACACCGATAAACTCATCTTT
CAASELPSGGYTDKLIF
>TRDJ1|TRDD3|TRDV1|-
TGTGCTCTTGGGGATACTATGGGGGGATACGTGGCCACCGATAAACTCATCTTT
CALGDTMGGYVATDKLIF
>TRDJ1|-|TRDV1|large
TGTGCTCTTGGGGAAAAAGGCCCTCCTACGCTGTCTGGGGCCAAACTCATCTTT
CALGEKGPPTLSGAKLIF
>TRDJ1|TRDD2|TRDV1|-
TGTGCTCTTGGGGAACGGGGGTTCCTACTCGTGTACTGTGACACCGATAAACTCATCTTT
CALGERGFLLVYCDTDKLIF
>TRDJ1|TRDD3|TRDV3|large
TGTGCCTTTTGGGGGCCTTTTCTACGAGGACTGGGGGATACGACCTACACCGATAAACTCATCTTT
CAFWGPFLRGLGDTTYTDKLIF
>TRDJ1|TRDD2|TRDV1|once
TGTGCTCTTGGGGAACTCTACAGAGCTTCCTACGCGTGCAACACCGATAAACTCATCTTT
CALGELYRASYACNTDKLIF
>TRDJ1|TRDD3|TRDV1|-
TGTGCTCTTGGGGCTCCTACTCCTGGGGGATACCTCGCCCCTGGCCTGTACACCGATAAACTCATCTTT
CALGAPTPGGYLAPGLYTDKLIF
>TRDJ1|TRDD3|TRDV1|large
TGTGCTCTTGGGGGCCACTGGGGGATACGCTCCGACACCGATAAACTCATCTTT
CALGGHWGIRSDTDKLIF
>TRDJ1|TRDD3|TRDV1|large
TGTGCTCTTGGGGAGCGAATACTTTGGGGGATATCCGGCACCGATAAACTCATCTTT
CALGERILWGISGTDKLIF
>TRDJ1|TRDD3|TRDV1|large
TGTGCTCTTGGGGGACCGGAGGACCTGGGGGATAATAAAGTCATCTTT
CALGGPEDLGDNKVIF
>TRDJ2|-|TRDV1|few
TGTGCTCTTGGGGAACTGCTCCTTCCTCCACTGGGGGCTCGACGCGGTTTTTTGACAGCACAACTCTTCTTT
CALGELLLPPLGARRGFLTAQLFF
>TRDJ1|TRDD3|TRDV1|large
TGTGCTCTTGGGGCCCGGATGGGTCCGGAGTGGGGGATACTTGGAACGTACACCGATAAACTCATCTTT
CALGARMGPEWGILGTYTDKLIF
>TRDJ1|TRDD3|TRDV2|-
TGTGCCTGTGACTCCTTTACTGGGGGATACGCGCGGGTCACCGATAAACTCATCTTT
CACDSFTGGYARVTDKLIF
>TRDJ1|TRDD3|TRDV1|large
TGTGCTCTTGGGGAAACCTACCGGGTACTGGGGGAACCCTTTATTGGCACCGATAAACTCATCTTT
CALGETYRVLGEPFIGTDKLIF
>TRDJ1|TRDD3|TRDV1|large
TGTGCTCTTGGGGCCCCCAGGCTTCCTGTCCGTACTGGGGGGTACACCGATAAACTCATCTTT
CALGAPRLPVRTGGYTDKLIF